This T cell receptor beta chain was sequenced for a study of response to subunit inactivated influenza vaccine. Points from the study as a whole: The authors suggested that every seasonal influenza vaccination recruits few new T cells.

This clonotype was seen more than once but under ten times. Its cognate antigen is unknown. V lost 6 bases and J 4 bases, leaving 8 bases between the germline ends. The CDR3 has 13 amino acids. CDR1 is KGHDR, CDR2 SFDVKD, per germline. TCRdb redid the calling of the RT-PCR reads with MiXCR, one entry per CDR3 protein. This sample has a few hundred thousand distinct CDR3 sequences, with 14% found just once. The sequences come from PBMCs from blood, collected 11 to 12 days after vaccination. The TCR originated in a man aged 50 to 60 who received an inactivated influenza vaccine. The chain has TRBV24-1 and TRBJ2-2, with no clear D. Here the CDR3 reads CATSRLGTGELFF. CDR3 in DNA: TGTGCCACCAGTAGATTAGGCACCGGGGAGCTGTTTTTT.